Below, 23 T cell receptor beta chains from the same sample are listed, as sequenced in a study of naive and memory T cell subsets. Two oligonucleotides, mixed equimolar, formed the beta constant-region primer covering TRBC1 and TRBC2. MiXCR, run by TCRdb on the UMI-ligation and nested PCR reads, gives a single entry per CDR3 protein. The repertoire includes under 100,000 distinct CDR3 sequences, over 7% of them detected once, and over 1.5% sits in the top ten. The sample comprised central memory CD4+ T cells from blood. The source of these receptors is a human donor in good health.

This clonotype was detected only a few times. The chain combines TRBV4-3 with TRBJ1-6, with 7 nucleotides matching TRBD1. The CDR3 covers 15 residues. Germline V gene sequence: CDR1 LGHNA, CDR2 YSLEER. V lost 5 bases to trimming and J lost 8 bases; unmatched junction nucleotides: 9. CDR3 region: CASSYRQGTDSPLHF. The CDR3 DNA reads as TGCGCCAGCAGCTATAGACAGGGAACTGATTCACCCCTCCACTTT.

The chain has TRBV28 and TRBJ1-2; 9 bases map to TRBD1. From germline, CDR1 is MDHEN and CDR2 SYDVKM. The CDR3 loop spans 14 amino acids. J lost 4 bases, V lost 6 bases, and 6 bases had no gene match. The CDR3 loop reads CASRQQGAGYGYTF. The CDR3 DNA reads TGTGCCAGCAGACAACAGGGGGCAGGCTATGGCTACACCTTC.

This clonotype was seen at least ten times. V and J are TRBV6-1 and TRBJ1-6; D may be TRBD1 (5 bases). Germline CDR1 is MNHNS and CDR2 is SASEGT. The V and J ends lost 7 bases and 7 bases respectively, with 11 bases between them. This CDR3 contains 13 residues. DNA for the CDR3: TGTGCCAGCACCGACAGTTTCAATTCACCCCTCCACTTT. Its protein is CASTDSFNSPLHF.

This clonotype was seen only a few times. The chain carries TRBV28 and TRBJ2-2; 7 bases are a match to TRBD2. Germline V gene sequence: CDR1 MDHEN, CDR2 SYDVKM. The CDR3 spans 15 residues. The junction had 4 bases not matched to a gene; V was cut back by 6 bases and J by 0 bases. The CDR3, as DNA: TGTGCCAGCAGCCTGGCGGGGGCGAACACCGGGGAGCTGTTTTTT. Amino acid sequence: CASSLAGANTGELFF.

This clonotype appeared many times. CDR3 amino acids: CASSPQEEEKLFF. DNA of the CDR3: TGTGCCAGCAGCCCCCAGGAAGAAGAAAAACTGTTTTTT. The chain couples TRBV7-8 to TRBJ1-4; D not resolved. Deletions cut 5 bases from V and 8 bases from J, with 12 bases between. Germline CDR1 SGHVS, CDR2 FQNEAQ. CDR3 length: 13 amino acids.

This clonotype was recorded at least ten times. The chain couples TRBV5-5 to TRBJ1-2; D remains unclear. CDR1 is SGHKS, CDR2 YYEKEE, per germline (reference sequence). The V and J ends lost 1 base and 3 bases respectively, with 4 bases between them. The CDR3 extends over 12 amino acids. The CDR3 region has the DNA TGTGCCAGCAGCTTGTCATACTATGGCTACACCTTC. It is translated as CASSLSYYGYTF.

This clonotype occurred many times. In DNA, the CDR3 is TGTGCCAGCTCACCACCGGGACTCAGGAGGAACACTGAAGCTTTCTTT. Protein: CASSPPGLRRNTEAFF. The J gene is TRBJ1-1, the V gene TRBV18, with TRBD1 as a possible D gene (5 bases). V lost 0 bases, J lost 1 base, and 12 bases lay in between. The CDR3 spans 16 residues. The germline CDR1 and CDR2 sequences are KGHSH and LQKENI.

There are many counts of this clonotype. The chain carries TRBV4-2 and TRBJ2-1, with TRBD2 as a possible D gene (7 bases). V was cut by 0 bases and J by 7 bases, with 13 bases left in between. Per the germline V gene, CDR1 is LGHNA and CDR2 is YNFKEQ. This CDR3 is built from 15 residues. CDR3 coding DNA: TGTGCCAGCAGCCAAGAAGGCGGGGGCCGGAATGAGCAGTTCTTC. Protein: CASSQEGGGRNEQFF.

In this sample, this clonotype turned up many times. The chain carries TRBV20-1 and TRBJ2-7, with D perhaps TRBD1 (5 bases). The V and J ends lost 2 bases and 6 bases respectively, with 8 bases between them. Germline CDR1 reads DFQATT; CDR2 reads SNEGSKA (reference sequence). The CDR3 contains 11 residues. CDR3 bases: TGCAGTGCTAGACAGGGCGGCGAGCAGTACTTC. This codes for CSARQGGEQYF.

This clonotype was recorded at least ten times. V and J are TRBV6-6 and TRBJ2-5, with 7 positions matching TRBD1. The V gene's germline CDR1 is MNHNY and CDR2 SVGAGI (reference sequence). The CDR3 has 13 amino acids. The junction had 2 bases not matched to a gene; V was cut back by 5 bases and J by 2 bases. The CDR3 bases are TGTGCCAGCAGTATGGGACAGCAAGAGACCCAGTACTTC. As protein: CASSMGQQETQYF.

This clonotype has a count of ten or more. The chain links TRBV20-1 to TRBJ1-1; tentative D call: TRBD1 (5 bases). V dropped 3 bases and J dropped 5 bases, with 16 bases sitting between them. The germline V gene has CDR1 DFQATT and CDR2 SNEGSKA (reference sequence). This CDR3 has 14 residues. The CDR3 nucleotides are TGCAGTGCTAGGATTTCGGCAGGGAGGACTGAAGCTTTCTTT. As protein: CSARISAGRTEAFF.

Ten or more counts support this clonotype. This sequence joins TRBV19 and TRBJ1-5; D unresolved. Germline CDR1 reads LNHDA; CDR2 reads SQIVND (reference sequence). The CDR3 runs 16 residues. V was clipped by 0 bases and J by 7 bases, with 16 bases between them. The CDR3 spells CASSIELLREEQPQHF. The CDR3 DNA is TGTGCCAGTAGTATAGAACTGCTCCGAGAGGAACAGCCCCAGCATTTT.

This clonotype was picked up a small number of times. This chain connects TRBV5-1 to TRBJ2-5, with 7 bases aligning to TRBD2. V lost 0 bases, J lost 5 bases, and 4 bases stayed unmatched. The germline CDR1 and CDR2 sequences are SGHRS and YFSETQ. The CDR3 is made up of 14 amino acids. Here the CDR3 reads CASSLGGSRETQYF. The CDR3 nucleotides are TGCGCCAGCAGCTTGGGCGGGAGCCGGGAGACCCAGTACTTC.

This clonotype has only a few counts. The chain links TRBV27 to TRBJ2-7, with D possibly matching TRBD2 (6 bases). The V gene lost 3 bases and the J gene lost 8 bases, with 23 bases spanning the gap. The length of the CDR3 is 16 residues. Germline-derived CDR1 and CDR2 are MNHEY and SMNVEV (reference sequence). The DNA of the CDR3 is TGTGCCAGCAGTTTCCTCCTCAGAGGAGGGCCTTTTAAGCAGTACTTC. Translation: CASSFLLRGGPFKQYF.

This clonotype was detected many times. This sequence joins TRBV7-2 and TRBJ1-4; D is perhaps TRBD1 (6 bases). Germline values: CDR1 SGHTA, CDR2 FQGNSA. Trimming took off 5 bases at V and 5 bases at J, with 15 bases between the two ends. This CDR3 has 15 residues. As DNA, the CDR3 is TGTGCCAGCAGCCCCGCCGGGACAAGGAATGAAAAACTGTTTTTT. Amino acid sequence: CASSPAGTRNEKLFF.

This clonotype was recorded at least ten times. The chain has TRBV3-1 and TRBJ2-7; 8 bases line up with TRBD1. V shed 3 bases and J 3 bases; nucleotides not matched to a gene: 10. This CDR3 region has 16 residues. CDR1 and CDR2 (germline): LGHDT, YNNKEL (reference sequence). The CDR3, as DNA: TGTGCCAGCAGCCACGGACGGGACAGGTTGGTCTACGAGCAGTACTTC. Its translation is CASSHGRDRLVYEQYF.

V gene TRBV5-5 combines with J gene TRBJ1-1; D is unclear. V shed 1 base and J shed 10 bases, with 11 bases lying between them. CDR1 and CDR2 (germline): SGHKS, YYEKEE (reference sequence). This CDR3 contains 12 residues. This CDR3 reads CASSLRPEGAFF. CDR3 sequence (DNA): TGTGCCAGCAGCTTGAGACCAGAGGGAGCTTTCTTT. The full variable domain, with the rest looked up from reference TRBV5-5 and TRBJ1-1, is DAGVTQSPTHLIKTRGQQVTLRCSPISGHKSVSWYQQVLGQGPQFIFQYYEKEERGRGNFPDRFSARQFPNYSSELNVNALLLGDSALYLCASSLRPEGAFFGQGTRLTVV.

DNA for the CDR3: TGCAGTGCTAATCGGGACAGCAAAAACATTCAGTACTTC. This gives the protein CSANRDSKNIQYF. The chain employs TRBV20-1 and TRBJ2-4; TRBD1 agrees at 7 bases. Germline V gene sequence: CDR1 DFQATT, CDR2 SNEGSKA (reference sequence). Germline trimming cut 4 bases from V and 3 bases from J; bases unmatched to any gene: 3. CDR3 length: 13 residues.

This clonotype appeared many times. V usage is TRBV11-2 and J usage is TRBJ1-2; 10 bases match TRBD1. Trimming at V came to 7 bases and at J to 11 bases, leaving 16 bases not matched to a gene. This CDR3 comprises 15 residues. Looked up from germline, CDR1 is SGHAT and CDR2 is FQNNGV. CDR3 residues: CASTPRLDRDRGYTF. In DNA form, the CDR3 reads TGTGCCAGCACGCCGAGATTAGACAGGGACAGGGGATACACCTTC. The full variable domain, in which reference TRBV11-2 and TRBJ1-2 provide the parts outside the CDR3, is EAGVAQSPRYKIIEKRQSVAFWCNPISGHATLYWYQQILGQGPKLLIQFQNNGVVDDSQLPKDRFSAERLKGVDSTLKIQPAKLEDSAVYLCASTPRLDRDRGYTFGSGTRLTVV.

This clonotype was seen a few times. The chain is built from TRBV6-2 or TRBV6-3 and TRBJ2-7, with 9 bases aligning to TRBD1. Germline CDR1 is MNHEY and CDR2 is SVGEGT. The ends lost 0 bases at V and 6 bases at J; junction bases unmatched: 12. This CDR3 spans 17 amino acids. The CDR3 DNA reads TGTGCCAGCAGTTACTCGGGACAGGGAGGTTTATATCGCGAGCAGTACTTC. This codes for CASSYSGQGGLYREQYF.

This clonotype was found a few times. The CDR3 spells CASSDPGTYTQYF. The CDR3 coding sequence is TGTGCCAGCAGCGACCCTGGCACTTATACGCAGTATTTT. The chain employs TRBV4-2 and TRBJ2-3; D remains unclear. The length of the CDR3 is 13 residues. Germline V gene sequence: CDR1 LGHNA, CDR2 YNFKEQ. The V end was cut by 5 bases, the J end by 7 bases, with 13 bases between.

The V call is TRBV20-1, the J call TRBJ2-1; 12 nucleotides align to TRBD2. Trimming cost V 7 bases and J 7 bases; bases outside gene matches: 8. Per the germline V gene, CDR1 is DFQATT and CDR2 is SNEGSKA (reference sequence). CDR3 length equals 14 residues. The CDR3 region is CSVPGTSGRNEQFF. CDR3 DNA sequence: TGCAGTGTTCCCGGGACTAGCGGGCGTAATGAGCAGTTCTTC.

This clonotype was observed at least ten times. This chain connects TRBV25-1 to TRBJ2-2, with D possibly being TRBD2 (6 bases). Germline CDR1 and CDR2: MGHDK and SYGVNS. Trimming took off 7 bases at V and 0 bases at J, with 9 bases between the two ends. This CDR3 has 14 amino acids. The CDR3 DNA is TGTGCCAGCACCGGGACTTCGAACACCGGGGAGCTGTTTTTT. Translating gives CASTGTSNTGELFF.